What follows describes a single TCR beta chain. This clone was seen once. Its antigen is currently not known. Base qualities were left out, and no much larger clone turns up one base away. This sample stems from a study of tissue T cells after allogeneic stem cell transplantation (dated by TCRdb to the early 2020s). Describing the broader study: Six or seven adult allo-HCT recipients with steroid-refractory GVHD were prospectively enrolled in a research-autopsy study over an approximately three-year period. Every GVHD patient got a graft from a donor, with four grafts unmodified and three CD34-selected to deplete T cells. TCR beta repertoires were profiled across many tissues obtained from research autopsies of patients with and without GVHD, as well as in mouse models of GVHD. Pre-transplant PBMCs, which were of recipient origin, were available from roughly five GVHD patients. The human part of the study was a prospective observational study with no blinding and no randomization. For viably preserved blood and marrow, CD3+ T cells were flow-sorted when cell numbers allowed, whereas DNA was extracted directly from smaller samples. Every GVHD patient had gastrointestinal GVHD and was given several lines of GVHD-directed therapy, and a few of the GVHD patients also had skin involvement.

Reading the label with the study, this specimen's time point is: recipient (host-origin) PBMCs collected before allo-HCT. Results the study describes overall, beyond this receptor: Only a few T cell clones appeared in more than one patient, yet motif-based clustering showed tissue-specific repertoire signatures that were shared between patients. In both patients and mice, T cells from blood and spleen picked up only a limited part of the TCR repertoire that was detected in tissues. The study did not determine which tissue TCRs were alloreactive or antigen-specific, and some clones might have been persisting host cells. Sampling depth was acknowledged as a limitation, and the patient cohort was both small and clinically heterogeneous. Within patients, how anatomically similar tissues were was a major factor shaping TCR repertoire composition, regardless of disease or transplant status.

From the cysteine through the phenylalanine, the CDR3 covers 17 amino acids. Kept here is only the CDR3 DNA, which spans 51 bases and is read in frame from base 1. CDR1 and CDR2, looked up from the germline V gene, are SGHRS and YFSETQ. The V and J ends are trimmed by 0 bases and 4 bases, leaving 19 bases between them. The library was made by the immunoSEQ multiplex PCR assay. TCRbeta CDR3 sequencing was done by Adaptive Biotechnologies at survey depth, reporting CDR3 sequences, V/J genes, productive frequency and template counts. Amplification of TCR beta CDR3 regions was performed from genomic DNA rather than from RNA. On the study's bioinformatics: Jensen-Shannon divergence served to quantify pairwise repertoire overlap between tissues, with 0 meaning identical and 1 meaning complete divergence. Based on pairwise JSD values, tissues were grouped by single-linkage agglomerative hierarchical clustering, and the results were shown as dendrograms. GLIPH2 was applied to all patient samples using simulation_depth 1000, kmer_min_depth 3, and cdr3_length_cutoff 8, and only groups with more than two unique CDR3s were retained. A standardized tissue-overlap score extrapolated Jaccard GLIPH-group overlap across patients to a standard repertoire size of 1000 clones. Linear mixed-effect models, with tissue included as a fixed effect and individual included as a random effect, were used to assess associations of diversity with clinical or experimental variables. The table was pulled from immuneACCESS by TCRdb, which kept in-frame rearrangements only. Such tables lose some clones; where checked, under half of the loss comes from unresolved V genes, and the rest has no known cause. The D gene and trimming were derived from the DNA, and the V and J assignments and clone size from that table. A total of 25,000 to 35,000 clones appear in this sample, 85% of them only once. The top ten constitute roughly 3.6% of the sample.

The rearrangement joined TRBV5-1 to TRBJ1-2, and the D gene may be TRBD1, 5 bases matching. The material sequenced was blood, taken before transplantation. This TCR was sampled from a woman aged 18-49 years who later had graft-versus-host disease after an allogeneic stem cell transplant. The CDR3 region has the sequence CASSLAEGTLYGYGYTF. DNA sequence: TGCGCCAGCAGCTTGGCGGAGGGGACCCTCTACGGCTATGGCTACACCTTC.